This T cell receptor beta chain comes out of a study of blood T cell repertoires in COVID-19. Participants had their cohort set by participant-reported clinical history. Donors in Cohort 3 who had recovered were those with two negative PCRs, healthcare professional clearance, or resolution of their symptoms. In the authors' methods: Amplified reference gene primers provided the basis for estimating nucleated cell counts. Measured with immunoSEQ multiplex PCR; TCRdb has only the in-frame clones, and not every one. That table supplies the V and J calls and clone size; D and trimming were determined from the DNA. The sample records 350,000 to 450,000 clones, 80% to 90% being singletons. The CDR3 spans 15 residues. Trimming cost V 1 base and J 8 bases, with 14 bases left between them. Germline V CDR1 and CDR2: KGHSH, LQKENI.

The source material was PBMCs or T cells enriched from blood (not recorded which). The chain couples TRBV18 to TRBJ1-4; D gene ambiguous. The origin of this receptor is a man aged 30-40 years who had recovered from COVID-19. As DNA, the CDR3 is TGTGCCAGCTCACCACTCTTTGACGCAGCGGAAAAACTGTTTTTT. Its protein product is CASSPLFDAAEKLFF.